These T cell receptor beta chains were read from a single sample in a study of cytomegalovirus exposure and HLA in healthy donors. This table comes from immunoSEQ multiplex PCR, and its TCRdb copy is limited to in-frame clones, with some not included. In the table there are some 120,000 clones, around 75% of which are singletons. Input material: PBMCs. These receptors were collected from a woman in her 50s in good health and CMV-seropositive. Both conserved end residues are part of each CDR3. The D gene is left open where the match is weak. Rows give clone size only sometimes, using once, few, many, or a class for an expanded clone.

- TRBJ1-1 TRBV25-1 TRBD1 CASAGQKNTEAFF TGTGCCAGCGCGGGACAGAAGAACACTGAAGCTTTCTTT
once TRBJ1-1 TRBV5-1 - CASSLVGPLNTEAFF TGCGCCAGCAGCTTGGTGGGGCCCCTGAACACTGAAGCTTTCTTT
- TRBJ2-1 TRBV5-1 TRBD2 CASSYFGLAGDEQFF TGCGCCAGCAGCTACTTCGGACTAGCTGGGGATGAGCAGTTCTTC
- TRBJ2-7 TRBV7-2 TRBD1 CASSLGGQGRSEQYF TGTGCCAGCAGCTTGGGCGGACAGGGGAGGTCCGAGCAGTACTTC
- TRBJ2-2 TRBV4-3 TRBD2 CASSQSSGTVKTGELFF TGCGCCAGCAGCCAATCTAGCGGGACCGTAAAGACCGGGGAGCTGTTTTTT
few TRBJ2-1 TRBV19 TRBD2 CASSYGGANSYNEQFF TGTGCCAGTAGTTACGGGGGGGCCAACTCCTACAATGAGCAGTTCTTC
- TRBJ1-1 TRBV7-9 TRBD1 CSSSPSRGTGTTEAFF TGTTCCAGCAGCCCCAGCCGGGGGACAGGGACCACTGAAGCTTTCTTT
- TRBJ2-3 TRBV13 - CASSLGHSDTQYF TGTGCCAGCAGCTTAGGTCATTCAGATACGCAGTATTTT
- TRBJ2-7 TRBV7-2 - CASSQTPYYEQYF TGTGCCAGCAGCCAGACACCCTATTACGAGCAGTACTTC
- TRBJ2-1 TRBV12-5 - CASGRTSDEQFF TGTGCTAGTGGCCGTACCTCGGATGAGCAGTTCTTC
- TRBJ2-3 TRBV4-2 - CASSQAGGGTDTQYF TGTGCCAGCAGCCAAGCAGGAGGAGGCACAGATACGCAGTATTTT
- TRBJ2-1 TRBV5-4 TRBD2 CASSPPPPGGHEQFF TGTGCCAGCAGCCCCCCCCCTCCGGGAGGACATGAGCAGTTCTTC
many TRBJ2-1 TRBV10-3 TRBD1 CAISEGTDYNEQFF TGTGCCATCAGTGAAGGGACAGACTACAATGAGCAGTTCTTC
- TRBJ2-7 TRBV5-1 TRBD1 CASSLSPTGTGEQYF TGCGCCAGCAGCTTGTCCCCGACAGGGACGGGCGAGCAGTACTTC
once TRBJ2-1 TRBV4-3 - CASSQRTDWAYNEQFF TGCGCCAGCAGCCAGAGGACAGATTGGGCCTACAATGAGCAGTTCTTC
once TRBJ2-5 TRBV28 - CASSQIPTGRQETQYF TGTGCCAGCAGCCAGATCCCAACAGGGCGTCAAGAGACCCAGTACTTC
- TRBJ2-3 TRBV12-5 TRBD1 CASGLAGQYTDTQYF TGTGCTAGTGGTTTGGCGGGACAGTACACAGATACGCAGTATTTT
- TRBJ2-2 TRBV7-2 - CASSFGREAGAGELFF TGTGCCAGCAGCTTTGGCAGGGAGGCCGGGGCCGGGGAGCTGTTTTTT
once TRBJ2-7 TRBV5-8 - CASSPEKLPSYEQYF TGTGCCAGCAGCCCAGAGAAACTACCCTCCTACGAGCAGTACTTC
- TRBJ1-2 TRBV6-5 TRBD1 CASSKNDREVYGYTF TGTGCCAGCAGTAAAAACGACAGGGAGGTCTATGGCTACACCTTC
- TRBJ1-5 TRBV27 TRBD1 CASSLGTGGGQPQHF TGTGCCAGCAGTTTAGGGACAGGGGGCGGGCAGCCCCAGCATTTT
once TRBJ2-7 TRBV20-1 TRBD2 CSAAGAYEQYF TGCAGTGCGGCGGGGGCCTACGAGCAGTACTTC
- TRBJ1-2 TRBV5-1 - CASSPRMSYGYTF TGCGCCAGCAGCCCGAGGATGTCCTATGGCTACACCTTC
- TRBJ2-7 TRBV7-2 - CASSGSMVASYEQYF TGTGCCAGCAGCGGATCGATGGTAGCCTCCTACGAGCAGTACTTC
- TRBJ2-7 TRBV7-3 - CASSSAGSNEQYF TGTGCCAGCAGCTCGGCGGGGTCAAACGAGCAGTACTTC
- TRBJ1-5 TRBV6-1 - CASSFDQPQHF TGTGCCAGCAGCTTCGATCAGCCCCAGCATTTT
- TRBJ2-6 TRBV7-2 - CASSFRPYSSGANVLTF TGTGCCAGCAGCTTTCGCCCGTACTCCTCTGGGGCCAACGTCCTGACTTTC
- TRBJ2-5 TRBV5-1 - CASSPEGETQYF TGCGCCAGCAGCCCGGAGGGGGAGACCCAGTACTTC
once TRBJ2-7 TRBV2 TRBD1 CASSDYSGQGAYEQYF TGTGCCAGCAGTGACTACTCGGGACAGGGGGCCTACGAGCAGTACTTC
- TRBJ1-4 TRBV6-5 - CASSKEGLGEKLFF TGTGCCAGCAGTAAGGAGGGGCTTGGTGAAAAACTGTTTTTT
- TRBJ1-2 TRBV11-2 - CASSFAPNGRGSVYGYTF TGTGCCAGCAGCTTCGCACCCAATGGTAGGGGTTCGGTCTATGGCTACACCTTC
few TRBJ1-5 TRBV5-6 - CASSLSGSNQPQHF TGTGCCAGCAGCTTGTCCGGTTCCAATCAGCCCCAGCATTTT
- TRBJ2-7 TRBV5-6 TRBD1 CASSLLRTGLYEQYF TGTGCCAGCAGCTTACTCAGGACAGGGCTCTACGAGCAGTACTTC
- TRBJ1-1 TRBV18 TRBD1 CASSPRTGWATEAFF TGTGCCAGCTCACCAAGGACAGGGTGGGCCACTGAAGCTTTCTTT
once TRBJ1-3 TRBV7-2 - CASSLERSGAGNTIYF TGTGCCAGCAGCTTAGAGCGGTCGGGGGCTGGAAACACCATATATTTT
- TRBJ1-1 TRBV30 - CAWRRPNTEAFF TGTGCCTGGAGGAGGCCGAACACTGAAGCTTTCTTT
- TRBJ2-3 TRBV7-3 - CASSSLSTDTQYF TGTGCCAGCAGCTCCCTTAGCACAGATACGCAGTATTTT
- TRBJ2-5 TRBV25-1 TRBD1 CATKKGDRETQYF TGTGCCACCAAGAAAGGGGACAGGGAGACCCAGTACTTC
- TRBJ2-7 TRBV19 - CASSIGSLWEQYF TGTGCCAGTAGTATCGGGTCCCTCTGGGAGCAGTACTTC
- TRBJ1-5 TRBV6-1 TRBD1 CASSDKPPGQGLQPQHF TGTGCCAGCAGTGACAAACCCCCGGGACAGGGCCTCCAACCCCAGCATTTT
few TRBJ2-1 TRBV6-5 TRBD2 CASRLSGAYNEQFF TGTGCCAGCAGACTTAGCGGGGCGTACAATGAGCAGTTCTTC